This T cell receptor beta chain was identified in a study of siplizumab effects on memory and regulatory T cells. This table comes from immunoSEQ multiplex PCR, and its TCRdb copy is limited to in-frame clones, with some not included. The table shows some 100,000 clones, with roughly 94% occurring only once. Study-level results: Researchers could map only a minor fraction of alloreactive clones to unstimulated subsets. Whether the proliferating Tregs (from siplizumab cultures) were suppressive was not confirmed.

The CDR3 runs 12 residues. After removal of 5 bases from V and 5 bases from J, the junction contained 0 bases not matched to a gene. CDR1 and CDR2 from the germline V gene are MDHEN and SYDVKM. In regard to this clone: Antigen unknown.

The sequenced material came from Tregs sorted from blood. This chain uses TRBV28 with TRBJ2-1; 7 bases match TRBD1. This receptor was obtained from a human donor in good health. The CDR3 loop reads CASSDRDNEQFF. In nucleotides, the CDR3 is TGTGCCAGCAGTGACAGGGACAATGAGCAGTTCTTC.